What follows are 10 T cell receptor beta chains derived from one specimen sequenced in a study of CD8+CD57+ T cells in acquired aplastic anemia. Patients chosen for sequencing had shown CD8+CD57+ cell expansion by flow cytometry. TCR beta VDJ and CDR3 profiling used genomic DNA as template. TCRdb recomputed calls from the reads with MiXCR, one row per CDR3 protein. This table has 180,000 or so distinct CDR3 sequences, around 60% appearing once. Sequencing used sorted CD4+, CD8+, or CD8+CD57+ T cells (not recorded which) from PBMCs. The source is a human donor with aplastic anemia.

The chain joins TRBV15 to TRBJ2-5, with D uncertain. This CDR3 region has 15 residues. With 0 bases removed from V and 8 bases from J, the gap between germline ends came to 16 bases. In germline, CDR1 is LNHNV, CDR2 YYDKDF (reference sequence). The CDR3 nucleotides are TGTGCCACCAGCAGAGATCTTGGCAGAACAGAAACCCAGTACTTC. Protein product: CATSRDLGRTETQYF.

Worth noting for this clonotype: Germline is not matched at one junction end, which may reflect a read error. CDR3: CASSYSGAFPNSPLHF. The CDR3 DNA reads as TGTGCCAGCAGTTACTCCGGGGCCTTTCCCAATTCACCCCTCCACTTT. The chain recombines TRBV10-3 with TRBJ1-6; D perhaps matches TRBD1 (5 bases). The CDR3 sequence is 16 residues long. Germline lookup yields CDR1 ENHRY and CDR2 SYGVKD.

The genes are TRBV10-3 and TRBJ1-2, with 8 bases identical to TRBD1. Germline V gene sequence: CDR1 ENHRY, CDR2 SYGVKD. The CDR3 runs to 16 residues. V was pared by 8 bases and J by 6 bases, with 17 bases of the junction left unmatched. The CDR3 spells CAIASYQTGDGNGYTF. DNA of the CDR3: TGTGCCATCGCAAGTTACCAGACAGGGGATGGAAATGGCTACACCTTC.

This clonotype was observed once. The rearrangement links TRBV2 to TRBJ2-1; 13 nucleotides align to TRBD2. The V gene's germline CDR1 is SNHLY and CDR2 FYNNEI. V gave up 6 bases and J gave up 2 bases; unmatched junction bases: 1. CDR3 size: 15 residues. For the CDR3, the DNA is TGTGCCAGCAGGGGGACTAGCGGGGCCTACAATGAGCAGTTCTTC. It codes for CASRGTSGAYNEQFF.

This clonotype was observed a few times. The chain links TRBV5-1 to TRBJ1-2; the D is unclear. Germline lookup yields CDR1 SGHRS and CDR2 YFSETQ. The V and J ends lost 4 bases and 6 bases respectively, with 10 bases between them. The CDR3 has 12 residues. For the CDR3, the DNA is TGCGCCAGCAGCACCTTTCAAGATGGCTACACCTTC. Encoded protein: CASSTFQDGYTF.

The genes are TRBV29-1 and TRBJ1-1; D is possibly TRBD1 (5 bases). The V gene lost 3 bases and the J gene lost 2 bases, with 10 bases spanning the gap. Germline CDR1 SQVTM, CDR2 ANQGSEA. The CDR3 loop spans 13 amino acids. The CDR3 sequence is CSVEQGGNTEAFF. The CDR3 bases are TGCAGCGTTGAGCAGGGTGGTAACACTGAAGCTTTCTTT.

The chain links TRBV7-2 to TRBJ1-1; D is possibly TRBD1 (5 bases). CDR1 SGHTA and CDR2 FQGNSA come from the germline V gene. The germline V and J ends were trimmed by 5 bases and 4 bases, with 14 bases remaining between them. The CDR3 is 14 residues long. The CDR3 here is CASSARGGGTEAFF. The DNA of the CDR3 is TGTGCCAGCAGCGCCCGGGGGGGTGGCACTGAAGCTTTCTTT.

This clonotype was seen only once. This rearrangement joins TRBV19 to TRBJ1-2; D gene ambiguous. The ends were cut back, 2 bases at V and 6 bases at J, with 4 bases in the middle. The CDR3 is 11 residues long. Germline V gene data show CDR1 as LNHDA and CDR2 as SQIVND (reference sequence). The CDR3 bases are TGTGCCAGTAGTATACAGAATGGCTACACCTTC. Protein product: CASSIQNGYTF.

The chain is built from TRBV2 and TRBJ2-1; 7 bases fit TRBD2. CDR1 and CDR2 from the germline V gene are SNHLY and FYNNEI. This CDR3 comprises 15 residues. V shed 2 bases and J 5 bases; nucleotides not matched to a gene: 6. The CDR3 DNA is TGTGCCAGCAGTGAATGGGGAGGGCCTAACAATGAGCAGTTCTTC. This encodes CASSEWGGPNNEQFF.

This clonotype was counted between two and nine times. The gene calls are TRBV20-1 and TRBJ2-1, with D maybe TRBD2 (7 bases). This CDR3 is built from 14 residues. Trimming shortened V by 2 bases and J by 5 bases, and 13 bases separated the two germline ends. CDR1 DFQATT and CDR2 SNEGSKA come from the germline V gene (reference sequence). The CDR3 DNA is TGCAGTGCTAGACGGGGGGCGACTCACAATGAGCAGTTCTTC. The encoded protein is CSARRGATHNEQFF.